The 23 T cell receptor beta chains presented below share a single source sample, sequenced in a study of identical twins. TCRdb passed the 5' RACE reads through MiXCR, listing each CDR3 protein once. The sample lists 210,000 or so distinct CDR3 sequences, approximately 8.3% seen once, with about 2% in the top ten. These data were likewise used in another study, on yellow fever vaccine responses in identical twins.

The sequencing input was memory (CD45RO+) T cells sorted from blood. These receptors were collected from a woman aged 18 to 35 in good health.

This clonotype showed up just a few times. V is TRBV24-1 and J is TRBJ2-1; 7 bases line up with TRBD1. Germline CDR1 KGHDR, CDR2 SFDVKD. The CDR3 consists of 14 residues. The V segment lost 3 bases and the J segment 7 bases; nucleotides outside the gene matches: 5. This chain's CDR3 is CATSDTLRGNEQFF. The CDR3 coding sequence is TGTGCCACCAGTGATACGCTCAGGGGGAATGAGCAGTTCTTC.

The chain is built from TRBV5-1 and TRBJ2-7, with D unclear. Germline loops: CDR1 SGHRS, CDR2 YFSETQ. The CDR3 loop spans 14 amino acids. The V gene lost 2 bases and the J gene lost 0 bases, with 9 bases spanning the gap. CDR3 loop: CASSFLPASYEQYF. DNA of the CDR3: TGCGCCAGCAGCTTTTTACCCGCCTCCTACGAGCAGTACTTC.

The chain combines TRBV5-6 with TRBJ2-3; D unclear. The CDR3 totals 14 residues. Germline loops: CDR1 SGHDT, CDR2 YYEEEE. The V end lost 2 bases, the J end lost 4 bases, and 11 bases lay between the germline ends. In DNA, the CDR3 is TGTGCCAGCAGCTTCCGTCCCCTGGCAGATACGCAGTATTTT. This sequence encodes CASSFRPLADTQYF.

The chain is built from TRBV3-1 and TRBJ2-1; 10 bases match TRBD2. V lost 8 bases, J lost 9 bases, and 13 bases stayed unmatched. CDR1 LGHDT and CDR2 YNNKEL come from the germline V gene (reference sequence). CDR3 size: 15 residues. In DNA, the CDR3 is TGTGCCAGCGGGGGGAAACTAGCGGGACCCAGTGAGCAGTTCTTC. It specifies CASGGKLAGPSEQFF.

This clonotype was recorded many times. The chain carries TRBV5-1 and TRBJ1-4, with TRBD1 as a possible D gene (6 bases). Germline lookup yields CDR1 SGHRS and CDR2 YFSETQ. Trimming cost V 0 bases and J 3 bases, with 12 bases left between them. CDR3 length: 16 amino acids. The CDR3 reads CASSLEGGQSNEKLFF. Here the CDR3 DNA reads TGCGCCAGCAGCTTGGAGGGTGGACAGTCTAATGAAAAACTGTTTTTT.

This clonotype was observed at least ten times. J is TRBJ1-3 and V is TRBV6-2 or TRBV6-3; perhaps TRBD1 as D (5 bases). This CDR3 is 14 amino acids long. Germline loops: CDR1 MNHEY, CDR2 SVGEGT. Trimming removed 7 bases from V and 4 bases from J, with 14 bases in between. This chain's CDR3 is CASTNGGNGNTIYF. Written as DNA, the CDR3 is TGTGCCAGCACCAACGGGGGGAACGGAAACACCATATATTTT.

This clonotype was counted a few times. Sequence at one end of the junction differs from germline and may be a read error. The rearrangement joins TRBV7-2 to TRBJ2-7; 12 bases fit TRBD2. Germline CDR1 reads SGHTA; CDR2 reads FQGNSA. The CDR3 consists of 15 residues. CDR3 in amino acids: CASSVALAGGWEQYF. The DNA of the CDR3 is TGTGCCAGCAGCGTAGCACTAGCGGGGGGTTGGGAGCAGTACTTC.

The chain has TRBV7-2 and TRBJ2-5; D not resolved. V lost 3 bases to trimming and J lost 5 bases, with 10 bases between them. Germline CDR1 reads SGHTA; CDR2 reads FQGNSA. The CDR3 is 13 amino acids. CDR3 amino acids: CASSFSNRETQYF. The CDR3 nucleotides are TGTGCCAGCAGCTTCTCGAACCGGGAGACCCAGTACTTC. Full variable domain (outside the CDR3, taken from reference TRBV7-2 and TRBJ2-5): GAGVSQSPSNKVTEKGKDVELRCDPISGHTALYWYRQSLGQGLEFLIYFQGNSAPDKSGLPSDRFSAERTGGSVSTLTIQRTQQEDSAVYLCASSFSNRETQYFGPGTRLLVL.

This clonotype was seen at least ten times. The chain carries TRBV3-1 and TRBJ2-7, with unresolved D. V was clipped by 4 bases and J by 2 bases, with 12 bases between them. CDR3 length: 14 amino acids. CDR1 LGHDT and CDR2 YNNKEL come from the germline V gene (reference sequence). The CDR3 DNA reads TGTGCCAGCAGCCCTTTCCTTGACACCTACGAGCAGTACTTC. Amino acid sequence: CASSPFLDTYEQYF.

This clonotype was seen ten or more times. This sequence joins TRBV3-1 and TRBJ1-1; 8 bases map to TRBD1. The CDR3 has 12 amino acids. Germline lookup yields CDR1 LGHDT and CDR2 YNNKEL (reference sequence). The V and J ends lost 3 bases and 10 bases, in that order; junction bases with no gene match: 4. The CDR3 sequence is CASSQTGVGAFF. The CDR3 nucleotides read TGTGCCAGCAGCCAGACAGGGGTAGGAGCTTTCTTT.

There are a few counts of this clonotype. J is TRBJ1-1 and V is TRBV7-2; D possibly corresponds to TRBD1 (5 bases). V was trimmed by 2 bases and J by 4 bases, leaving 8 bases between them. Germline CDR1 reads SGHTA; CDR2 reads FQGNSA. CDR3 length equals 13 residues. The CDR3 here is CASSLFGGTEAFF. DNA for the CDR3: TGTGCCAGCAGCTTATTTGGGGGCACTGAAGCTTTCTTT.

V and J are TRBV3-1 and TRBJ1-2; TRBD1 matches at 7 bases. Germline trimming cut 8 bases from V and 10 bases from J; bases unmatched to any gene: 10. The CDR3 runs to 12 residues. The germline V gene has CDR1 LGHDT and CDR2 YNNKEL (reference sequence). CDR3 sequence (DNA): TGTGCCAGCGGCGGGTTTACAGGGGACTACACCTTC. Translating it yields CASGGFTGDYTF.

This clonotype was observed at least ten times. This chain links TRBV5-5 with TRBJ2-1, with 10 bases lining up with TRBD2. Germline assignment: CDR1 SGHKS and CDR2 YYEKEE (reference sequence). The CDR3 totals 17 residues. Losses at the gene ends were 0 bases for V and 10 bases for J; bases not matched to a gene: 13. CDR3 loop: CASSLGTSGGYFLEQFF. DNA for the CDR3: TGTGCCAGCAGCTTGGGGACTAGCGGAGGATATTTTTTAGAGCAGTTCTTC.

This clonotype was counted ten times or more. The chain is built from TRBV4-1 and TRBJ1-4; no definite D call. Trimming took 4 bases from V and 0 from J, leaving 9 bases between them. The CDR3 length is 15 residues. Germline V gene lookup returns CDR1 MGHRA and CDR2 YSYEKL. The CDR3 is CASSRMVATNEKLFF. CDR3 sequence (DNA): TGCGCCAGCAGCCGAATGGTTGCAACTAATGAAAAACTGTTTTTT.

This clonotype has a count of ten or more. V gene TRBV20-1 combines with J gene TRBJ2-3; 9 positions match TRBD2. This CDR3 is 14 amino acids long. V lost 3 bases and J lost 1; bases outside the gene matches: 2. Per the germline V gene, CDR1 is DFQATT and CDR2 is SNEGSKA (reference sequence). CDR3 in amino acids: CSASLAGGTDTQYF. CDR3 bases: TGCAGTGCTAGCTTAGCGGGGGGCACAGATACGCAGTATTTT.

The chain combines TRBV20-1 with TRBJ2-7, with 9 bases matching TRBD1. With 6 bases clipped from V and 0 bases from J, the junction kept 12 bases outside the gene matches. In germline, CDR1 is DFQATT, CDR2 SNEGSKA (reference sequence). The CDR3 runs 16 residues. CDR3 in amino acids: CSAPGQGLITSYEQYF. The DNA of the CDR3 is TGCAGTGCCCCGGGACAGGGCCTAATCACCTCCTACGAGCAGTACTTC.

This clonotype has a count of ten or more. The DNA for the CDR3 is TGCAGTGCTAGAAGGAGTCCCAGCGGTAATGAAAAACTGTTTTTT. Its translation is CSARRSPSGNEKLFF. V gene TRBV20-1 combines with J gene TRBJ1-4; unclear D gene. The CDR3 runs 15 residues. CDR1 DFQATT and CDR2 SNEGSKA come from the germline V gene (reference sequence). The V end lost 2 bases, the J end lost 4 bases, and 14 bases lay between the germline ends.

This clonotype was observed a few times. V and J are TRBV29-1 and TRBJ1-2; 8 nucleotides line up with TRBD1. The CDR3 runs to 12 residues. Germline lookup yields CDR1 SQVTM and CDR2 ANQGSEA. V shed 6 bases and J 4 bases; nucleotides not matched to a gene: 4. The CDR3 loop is CSVQQGGYGYTF. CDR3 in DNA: TGCAGCGTGCAACAGGGGGGCTATGGCTACACCTTC.

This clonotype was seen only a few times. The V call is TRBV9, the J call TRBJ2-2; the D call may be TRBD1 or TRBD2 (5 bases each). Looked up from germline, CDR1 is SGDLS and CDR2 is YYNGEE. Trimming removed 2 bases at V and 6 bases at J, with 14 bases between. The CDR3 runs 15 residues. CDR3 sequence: CASSVKGTLPGELFF. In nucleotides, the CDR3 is TGTGCCAGCAGCGTCAAGGGGACCTTACCCGGGGAGCTGTTTTTT. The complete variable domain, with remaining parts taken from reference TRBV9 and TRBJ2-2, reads DSGVTQTPKHLITATGQRVTLRCSPRSGDLSVYWYQQSLDQGLQFLIQYYNGEERAKGNILERFSAQQFPDLHSELNLSSLELGDSALYFCASSVKGTLPGELFFGEGSRLTVL.

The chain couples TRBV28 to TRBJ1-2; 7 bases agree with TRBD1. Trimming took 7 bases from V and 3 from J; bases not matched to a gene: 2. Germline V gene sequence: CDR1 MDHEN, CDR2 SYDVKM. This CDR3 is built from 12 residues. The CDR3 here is CASTQGDYGYTF. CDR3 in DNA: TGTGCCAGCACCCAGGGGGACTATGGCTACACCTTC.

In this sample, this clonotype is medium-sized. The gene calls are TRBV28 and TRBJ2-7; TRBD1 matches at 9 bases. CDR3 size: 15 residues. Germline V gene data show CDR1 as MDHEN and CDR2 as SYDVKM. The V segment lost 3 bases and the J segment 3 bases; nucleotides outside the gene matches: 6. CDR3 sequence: CASSFSGQGSYEQYF. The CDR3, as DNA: TGTGCCAGCAGTTTCTCGGGACAGGGAAGCTACGAGCAGTACTTC.

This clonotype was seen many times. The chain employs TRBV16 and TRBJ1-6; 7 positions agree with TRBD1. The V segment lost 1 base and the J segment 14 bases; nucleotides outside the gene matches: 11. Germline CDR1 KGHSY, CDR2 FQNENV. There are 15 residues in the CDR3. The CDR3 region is CASSQFKGATGTLHF. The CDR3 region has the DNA TGTGCCAGCAGCCAATTCAAGGGGGCAACCGGGACCCTCCACTTT.

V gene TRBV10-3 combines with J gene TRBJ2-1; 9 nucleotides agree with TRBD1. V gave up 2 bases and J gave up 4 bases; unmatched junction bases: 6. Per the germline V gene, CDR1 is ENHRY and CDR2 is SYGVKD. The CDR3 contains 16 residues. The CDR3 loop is CAISELGQGRYNEQFF. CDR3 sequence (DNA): TGTGCCATCAGTGAGCTGGGACAGGGTAGATACAATGAGCAGTTCTTC.